This TCR beta chain is drawn from a study of vaccination and CD4 T cells after COVID-19. For the study at large: Of the convalescent patients, who were SARS-CoV-2 positive by nasal swab PCR, about 10 had mild and one severe disease. Post-vaccine sampling followed dose two by a median about 69 days (range 14 to 241). Study conclusions and caveats: 304 of 307 vaccine-specific clones from convalescent patients were spike mono-reactive.

With respect to this clonotype: Its antigen is unknown.

As for treatment: roughly ten-day PBMC culture with coronavirus spike peptide pools or control peptides (ViraFEST assay). Cultured CD4+ T cells had their DNA profiled by the Oncomine TCR Beta short-read assay. TCRdb processed the PCR reads anew with MiXCR; each CDR3 protein has one entry. The table has more than 12,000 distinct CDR3 sequences, 50% to 55% seen once. The CDR3 runs 12 residues. Per the germline V gene, CDR1 is SEHNR and CDR2 is FQNEAQ (reference sequence). Between the trimmed V and J ends, which lost 5 bases and 5 bases, there was a span of 9 bases. The rearrangement links TRBV7-9 to TRBJ1-1; D unclear. This TCR was sampled from a human donor who had recovered from COVID-19. Sequencing was carried out using CD4+ T cells from blood, cultured in vitro. CDR3 region: CASSLDTTEAFF. Here the CDR3 DNA reads TGTGCCAGCAGCCTAGACACGACTGAAGCTTTCTTT.